Listed here are 4 T cell receptor beta chains from one sample, sequenced in a study of blood T cell repertoires in COVID-19. Data came from immunoSEQ multiplex PCR; TCRdb stores just in-frame clones and leaves some out. The repertoire holds about 210,000 clones, about four fifths seen once, with 2% to 3% in the top ten. Sequenced sample: peripheral blood. These receptors originate from a woman aged 40 to 50 with active or convalescent COVID-19.

The chain employs TRBV28 and TRBJ1-5; TRBD1 might be the D (5 bases). Trimming took off 3 bases at V and 4 bases at J, with 16 bases between the two ends. The germline V gene encodes CDR1 MDHEN and CDR2 SYDVKM. The CDR3 extends over 16 amino acids. CDR3 in amino acids: CASSFRPGQGNQPQHF. The CDR3 region has the DNA TGTGCCAGCAGTTTTCGTCCAGGGCAAGGGAATCAGCCCCAGCATTTT.

This clone was counted ten times or more. The J gene is TRBJ1-4, the V gene TRBV18; TRBD1 is a possible D gene (6 bases). From germline, CDR1 is KGHSH and CDR2 LQKENI. Trimming stripped 6 bases from V and 5 bases from J, with 19 bases between. This CDR3 contains 16 residues. CDR3 in amino acids: CASSEFKRQGNEKLFF. The CDR3 nucleotides are TGTGCCAGCTCCGAGTTTAAGCGGCAGGGGAATGAAAAACTGTTTTTT.

J is TRBJ1-1 and V is TRBV9; TRBD1 matches at 8 bases. V lost 0 bases, J lost 1 base, and 8 bases stayed unmatched. Germline V gives CDR1 SGDLS, CDR2 YYNGEE. This CDR3 is 17 amino acids long. CDR3 amino acids: CASSVEPGGRRNTEAFF. CDR3 nucleotide sequence: TGTGCCAGCAGCGTAGAGCCAGGGGGCCGGAGGAACACTGAAGCTTTCTTT.

The chain employs TRBV21-1 and TRBJ1-5; no DNA check was done on the table's D call, TRBD1. TRBV21-1 is a known pseudogene. CDR3 length equals 19 residues. The DNA of the CDR3 is TGTGCCAGCAGCTCACACCGGGACAGGGGGTTCGAGAGCAATCAGCCCCAGCATTTT. Protein: CASSSHRDRGFESNQPQHF.